This TCR beta chain was obtained from a study of shared clonotypes between healthy human individuals. V lost 5 bases and J 0 bases, leaving 17 bases between the germline ends. This CDR3 contains 17 residues. Germline CDR1 reads SGHAT; CDR2 reads FQNNGV. This clone was counted a single time. Its antigen is still unknown. Using 200 ng DNA, tens of thousands of T cell genomes, the sorted-subset replicate PCRs were run. TCRdb's copy holds only in-frame clones and misses some; the assay was immunoSEQ multiplex PCR. Altogether 2,500,000 or so clones are present, less than 95% being singletons, with the ten largest covering about 0.36%. Regarding the study as a whole: Rarefaction gave evidence that sorted-subset sequencing remained incomplete despite large depth.

This clonotype was obtained from a man in his late teens or twenties in good health. Some clones in this sample may be carry-over from other donors' samples. The chain joins TRBV11-2 to TRBJ1-5; the D gene is possibly TRBD1 (6 bases). The sample taken for sequencing was naive CD4+ T cells from PBMCs. Described subset: CD45RA+ positively selected. CDR3 loop: CASSPRPGAYSNQPQHF. The CDR3 region has the DNA TGTGCCAGCAGCCCAAGGCCGGGGGCCTATAGCAATCAGCCCCAGCATTTT.